A selection of T cell receptor beta chains follows, all from one sample in a study of blood T cell repertoires in COVID-19. The table came from immunoSEQ multiplex PCR; TCRdb's copy has only in-frame clones and leaves some out. Seen here are fewer than 250,000 clones, 80% to 90% observed once, and the top ten hold roughly 4%. Specimen: peripheral blood. The receptors come from a man in his fifties with acute or convalescent COVID-19. Both conserved end residues are part of each CDR3. A D gene is named only where the DNA matches it firmly. Only some rows state a clone size, as once, few, many or a class for expanded clones.

>once|.|TRBV12-5|TRBJ1-6
TGTGCTAGTGCCCCGGGGGAGACGCTCAATTCACCCCTCCACTTT
CASAPGETLNSPLHF
>.|.|TRBV12-5|TRBJ2-7
TGTGCTAGTCGGGGTGGCGTTTCGGCCGAGCAGTACTTC
CASRGGVSAEQYF
>.|TRBD2|TRBV24-1|TRBJ2-5
TGTGCCACCAGTGATTTGAGCGGGATCGAAGAGACCCAGTACTTC
CATSDLSGIEETQYF
>.|TRBD2|TRBV18|TRBJ2-1
TGTGCCAGCTCACCAACCCTAGCGGGCTACTCCTACAATGAGCAGTTCTTC
CASSPTLAGYSYNEQFF
>.|TRBD1|TRBV12-3/TRBV12-4|TRBJ1-1
TGTGCCAGCAGGGGACAGGCCTACACTGAAGCTTTCTTT
CASRGQAYTEAFF
>once|.|TRBV11-3|TRBJ1-1
TGTGCCAGCAGCTGGAGCTACGCTGAAGCTTTCTTT
CASSWSYAEAFF
>.|TRBD1|TRBV19|TRBJ1-5
TGTGCCAGTAGTTCGCCTACCGGGACAGGCAGCAATCAGCCCCAGCATTTT
CASSSPTGTGSNQPQHF
>.|TRBD2|TRBV14|TRBJ2-7
TGTGCCAGCAGCTGGGGAGGGGTCGAGCAGTACTTC
CASSWGGVEQYF
>.|.|TRBV28|TRBJ2-2
TGTGCCAGCAGTTTCGGCGGGGTGGGGTTGGGCACCGGGGAGCTGTTTTTT
CASSFGGVGLGTGELFF
>.|TRBD2|TRBV27|TRBJ2-1
TGTGCCAGCAGTTTCGGTAGCGGGAGTTTCGATGAGCAGTTCTTC
CASSFGSGSFDEQFF
>.|TRBD1|TRBV5-1|TRBJ2-7
TGCGCCAGCAGCTTGGCCTATAGACAGGGGGCTACCGAGCAGTACTTC
CASSLAYRQGATEQYF
>.|TRBD1|TRBV29-1|TRBJ1-1
TGCAGCGTAGACAGGGGGCTTAATACTGAAGCTTTCTTT
CSVDRGLNTEAFF
>few|TRBD2|TRBV27|TRBJ2-3
TGTGCCAGCAGTTTCCCTGGACTAGCGGGAGTAAGAGATACGCAGTATTTT
CASSFPGLAGVRDTQYF
>.|.|TRBV7-3|TRBJ1-4
TGTGCCAGCAGCTTAATCCAGGGGCCCTCAACTAATGAAAAACTGTTTTTT
CASSLIQGPSTNEKLFF
>.|TRBD2|TRBV2|TRBJ2-2
TGTGCCAGCAGCCCTGCGGGGGTTTTAAGGGGCACCGGGGAGCTGTTTTTT
CASSPAGVLRGTGELFF
>.|TRBD2|TRBV7-3|TRBJ2-1
TGTGCCAGCAGCTTAAGCGGGAGGGAGACCGAGCAGTTCTTC
CASSLSGRETEQFF
>.|.|TRBV16|TRBJ2-5
TGTGCCAGCAGCCAATATAATACACCGTACTTC
CASSQYNTPYF
>medium-sized|TRBD2|TRBV5-4|TRBJ2-2
TGTGCCAGCAGAGCAGGACTAGCGGGAGGTAATACCGGGGAGCTGTTTTTT
CASRAGLAGGNTGELFF
>.|.|TRBV6-5|TRBJ1-1
TGTGCCAGCCACACTGGTGGCAGGAGGAATGAAGCTTTCTTT
CASHTGGRRNEAFF
>few|TRBD1|TRBV30|TRBJ1-5
TGTGCCTGGAGCCCAGGGGGAGGCAATCAGCCCCAGCATTTT
CAWSPGGGNQPQHF
>.|.|TRBV6-5|TRBJ2-2
TGTGCCAGCAGTAGCGGTACGAACACCGGGGAGCTGTTTTTT
CASSSGTNTGELFF
>.|.|TRBV28|TRBJ2-7
TGTGCCAGCAGCTCGGCGGGGAGCTCCTACGAGCAGTACTTC
CASSSAGSSYEQYF
>once|TRBD1|TRBV12-3/TRBV12-4|TRBJ1-2
TGTGCCAGCAATAGGGACAGGGGATTTGGCTACACCTTC
CASNRDRGFGYTF
>few|TRBD1|TRBV3-1/TRBV3-2|TRBJ2-2
TGTGCCAGCAGCCAAGGGACAGGGCGAAACACCGGGGAGCTGTTTTTT
CASSQGTGRNTGELFF
>.|TRBD1|TRBV19|TRBJ1-2
TGTGCCAGTAGCTACCCTACAGGGGGCTACGGCTATGGCTACACCTTC
CASSYPTGGYGYGYTF
>.|.|TRBV4-2|TRBJ1-4
TGTGCCAGCAGCCCCAGGGGCTTTAATGAAAAACTGTTTTTT
CASSPRGFNEKLFF
>few|.|TRBV2|TRBJ2-7
TGTGCCAGCAGAGCAATCACTAGTTTGGGCGAGCAGTACTTC
CASRAITSLGEQYF
>few|TRBD1|TRBV5-6|TRBJ2-6
TGTGCCAGTGTGGGACAGGGTTTTTATCCTGGGGCCAACGTCCTGACTTTC
CASVGQGFYPGANVLTF
>.|.|TRBV6-5|TRBJ2-7
TGTGCCAGCAGCAACGGACTTAACTACGAGCAGTACTTC
CASSNGLNYEQYF
>.|TRBD1|TRBV11-3|TRBJ1-2
TGTGCCAGCAGTTGGGACAGGGGTTATGGCTACACCTTC
CASSWDRGYGYTF
>.|TRBD1|TRBV4-1|TRBJ1-5
TGCGCCAGCAGCCAGGGGAGACAGGGGGGCGGTCAGCCCCAGCATTTT
CASSQGRQGGGQPQHF
>.|.|TRBV27|TRBJ1-5
TGTGCCAGCAGTTACAGATACCGGCAGCCCCAGCATTTT
CASSYRYRQPQHF
>.|TRBD1|TRBV28|TRBJ2-7
TGTGCCAGCAGTCCGTCCTTAGGACAGGCCCGCGAGCAGTACTTC
CASSPSLGQAREQYF
>.|.|TRBV19|TRBJ2-3
TGTGCCAGTAGTATAGTTCGGGAGGATACGCAGTATTTT
CASSIVREDTQYF
>.|TRBD2|TRBV5-1|TRBJ2-3
TGCGCCAGCAGCTTGGCTAGCGGGAGGGCCACAGATACGCAGTATTTT
CASSLASGRATDTQYF
>.|.|TRBV11-3|TRBJ1-2
TGTGCCAGCAGCTGGGGGGGAGCGCGGGGCTACACCTTC
CASSWGGARGYTF
>.|TRBD1|TRBV10-3|TRBJ2-3
TGTGCCATCAGGGAACAGGGGGCTGACACAGATACGCAGTATTTT
CAIREQGADTDTQYF
>.|TRBD2|TRBV19|TRBJ2-1
TGTGCCAGTAGTAAACCGGGACTAGCGGGAGGGCCCTCCTACAATGAGCAGTTCTTC
CASSKPGLAGGPSYNEQFF
>.|.|TRBV27|TRBJ2-7
TGTGCCAGCAGTTTATCCGGACAGAGTTCCTACGAGCAGTACTTC
CASSLSGQSSYEQYF
>few|.|TRBV29-1|TRBJ1-2
TGCAGCGTTGAAGTCCCGGCAGGGGGCTACACCTTC
CSVEVPAGGYTF
>.|TRBD2|TRBV19|TRBJ2-2
TGTGCCAGTAGAAACCAGGGACTAGCGGGCGGGGAGCTGTTTTTT
CASRNQGLAGGELFF
>.|TRBD1|TRBV7-6|TRBJ2-7
TGTGCCAGCAGCTCCTTGGTCGGGACAGCAGGTGACGAGCAGTACTTC
CASSSLVGTAGDEQYF
>once|TRBD1|TRBV28|TRBJ1-5
TGTGCCAGCAGCCGGGACAGAAATCAGCCCCAGCATTTT
CASSRDRNQPQHF
>.|.|TRBV27|TRBJ2-3
TGTGCCAGCAGTTCCCCCGGGACTTTAAAATACACAGATACGCAGTATTTT
CASSSPGTLKYTDTQYF
>.|.|TRBV7-3|TRBJ1-1
TGTGCCAGCAGCCCGAGTAGGGGGATCACTGAAGCTTTCTTT
CASSPSRGITEAFF